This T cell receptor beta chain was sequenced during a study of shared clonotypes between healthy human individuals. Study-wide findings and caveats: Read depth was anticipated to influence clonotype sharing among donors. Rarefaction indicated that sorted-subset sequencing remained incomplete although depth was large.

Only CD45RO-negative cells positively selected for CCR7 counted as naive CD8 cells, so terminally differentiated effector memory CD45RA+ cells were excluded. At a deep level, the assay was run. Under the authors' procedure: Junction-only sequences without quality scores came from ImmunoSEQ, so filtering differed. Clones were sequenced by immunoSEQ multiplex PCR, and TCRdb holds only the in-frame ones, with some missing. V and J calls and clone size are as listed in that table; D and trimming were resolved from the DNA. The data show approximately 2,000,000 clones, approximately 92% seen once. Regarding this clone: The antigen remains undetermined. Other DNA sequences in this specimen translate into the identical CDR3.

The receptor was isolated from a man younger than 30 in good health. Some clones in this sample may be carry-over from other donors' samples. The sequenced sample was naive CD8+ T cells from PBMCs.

The CDR3 spells CSGDRGTEAFF. Written as DNA, the CDR3 is TGCAGCGGGGATCGGGGCACTGAAGCTTTCTTT. This chain uses TRBV29-1 with TRBJ1-1; D not resolved. This CDR3 spans 11 amino acids. Trimming shortened V by 7 bases and J by 4 bases, and 10 bases separated the two germline ends. CDR1 SQVTM and CDR2 ANQGSEA come from the germline V gene.